This T cell receptor (beta chain) originates from a study of beta chain features in type 1 diabetes. Overall study: Over all samples combined, around 110 million sorted cells were examined.

Regarding the study as a whole: Healthy donors had naive, central memory and Treg TCRB repertoires that appeared less similar than those seen among patients. Type 1 diabetes patients had fewer VDJ junction insertions and more deletions. For Type 1 diabetes patients, all four CD4+ subsets carried TCRB CDR3s that were moderately but significantly shorter.

Expressed TCRB transcripts were sequenced because the entire RNA isolate underwent reverse transcription. An average of around 3.9 million reads was obtained for naive, central memory and regulatory T cell samples. Profiled with immunoSEQ multiplex PCR; TCRdb holds only in-frame clones, not every one. The table records about 740,000 clones, 13% of them present only once. V gave up 4 bases and J gave up 7 bases; unmatched junction bases: 4. Looked up from germline, CDR1 is SGHTS and CDR2 is YDEGEE. The CDR3 runs 14 residues. Concerning this clone: Its antigen is still unknown.

Sample: naive CD4+ T cells from blood. The origin of this receptor is a man between 18 and 35 years old with type 1 diabetes. This chain connects TRBV5-8 to TRBJ1-6, with 8 bases identical to TRBD1. DNA for the CDR3: TGTGCCAGCAGCCGGGGACAGGCGAATTCACCCCTCCACTTT. The encoded protein is CASSRGQANSPLHF.